This T cell receptor beta chain was identified in a study of human T cells and chemical hapten exposure. Noted time point: pre-sensitization, week 0. Described treatment: therapeutic diphenylcyclopropenone sensitization with weekly scalp DPC. Unfractionated whole blood was the source of the extracted total RNA. Per the germline V gene, CDR1 is LGHNA and CDR2 is YNFKEQ. The junction had 8 bases not matched to a gene; V was cut back by 5 bases and J by 5 bases. The CDR3 has 16 residues. MiXCR, applied by TCRdb to the RACE reads, yields one record per CDR3 protein. The sample includes around 300,000 distinct CDR3 sequences, 5.5% seen only once; the top ten take over 7%. This clonotype was picked up many times.

This sequence was found in a woman aged 18 to 35 with alopecia areata. Some clones in this sample may be carry-over from other donors' samples. This chain links TRBV4-2 with TRBJ2-3; 12 positions agree with TRBD2. Sequences were derived from whole blood, sampled in connection with sensitization to the hapten diphenylcyclopropenone (DPC). The CDR3 loop is CASSLASGGARDTQYF. CDR3 coding DNA: TGTGCCAGCAGCTTGGCTAGCGGGGGGGCAAGAGATACGCAGTATTTT.